This passage covers 29 T cell receptor beta chains from one sample sequenced in a study of blood T cell repertoires in COVID-19. Produced via immunoSEQ multiplex PCR; TCRdb's table is partial and in-frame only. The sample shows approximately 300,000 clones, over 75% of them seen only once. The sequencing input was PBMCs or T cells enriched from blood (not recorded which). These receptors were collected from a woman aged 25 to 39 who had recovered from COVID-19.

In its sample, this clone was seen a few times. This chain links TRBV7-9 with TRBJ2-2; a possible D gene is TRBD2 (6 bases). The V gene lost 2 bases and the J gene lost 2 bases, with 9 bases spanning the gap. The CDR3 has 15 residues. Germline CDR1 and CDR2: SEHNR and FQNEAQ (reference sequence). CDR3 sequence (DNA): TGTGCCAGCAGCTTACCGGGACTCAACACCGGGGAGCTGTTTTTT. Translating gives CASSLPGLNTGELFF.

V usage is TRBV11-3 and J usage is TRBJ2-5; D is possibly TRBD1 (6 bases). Germline CDR1 is SGHNT and CDR2 is YENEEA. The CDR3 is 15 residues long. V was trimmed by 1 base and J by 5 bases, leaving 14 bases between them. CDR3 loop: CASSLGLARGETQYF. The DNA for the CDR3 is TGTGCCAGCAGCTTAGGTCTCGCAAGGGGGGAGACCCAGTACTTC.

The chain employs TRBV7-9 and TRBJ1-1; D gene unclear. Trimming took 3 bases from V and 6 from J, leaving 11 bases between them. This CDR3 is built from 13 residues. Germline values: CDR1 SEHNR, CDR2 FQNEAQ (reference sequence). The CDR3 coding sequence is TGTGCCAGCAGCTTCGAGGGCGGCGCTGAAGCTTTCTTT. The encoded protein is CASSFEGGAEAFF.

This sequence joins TRBV4-1 and TRBJ2-1; 9 bases map to TRBD2. Germline assignment: CDR1 MGHRA and CDR2 YSYEKL. V lost 1 base to trimming and J lost 3 bases; unmatched junction nucleotides: 4. The CDR3 sequence is 16 residues long. CDR3 DNA sequence: TGCGCCAGCAGCCAAGGGGTAGCGGGGGTCTACAATGAGCAGTTCTTC. It specifies CASSQGVAGVYNEQFF.

The gene calls are TRBV6-6 and TRBJ1-2; possible D gene TRBD1, 6 bases. The CDR3 covers 14 residues. CDR1 and CDR2 (germline): MNHNY, SVGAGI (reference sequence). The V and J ends lost 6 bases and 2 bases respectively, with 13 bases between them. CDR3: CASSPDSLNYGYTF. The CDR3 bases are TGTGCCAGCAGCCCGGACAGCCTGAACTATGGCTACACCTTC.

The V and J genes are TRBV9 and TRBJ2-7; unclear D gene. V lost 4 bases and J 1 base, leaving 6 bases between the germline ends. The V gene's germline CDR1 is SGDLS and CDR2 YYNGEE. The CDR3 runs 12 residues. The CDR3 DNA reads as TGTGCCAGCAGCCCCAATTCCTACGAGCAGTACTTC. This encodes CASSPNSYEQYF.

This chain uses TRBV27 with TRBJ2-7, with a tentative D call TRBD2 (7 bases). The ends were cut back, 4 bases at V and 2 bases at J, with 12 bases in the middle. The germline gives CDR1 MNHEY, CDR2 SMNVEV (reference sequence). This CDR3 has 14 amino acids. As DNA, the CDR3 is TGTGCCAGCAGTTGGGGGGGCGCCCCCTACGAGCAGTACTTC. Encoded protein: CASSWGGAPYEQYF.

This clone showed up many times. This rearrangement joins TRBV10-2 to TRBJ1-2, with TRBD1 identical over 8 bases. The germline V gene encodes CDR1 WSHSY and CDR2 SAAADI. V lost 7 bases and J lost 5; bases outside the gene matches: 9. There are 14 residues in the CDR3. The CDR3 is CASNGDRTPYGYTF. The CDR3 DNA follows: TGCGCCAGCAACGGGGACAGGACTCCTTATGGCTACACCTTC.

This rearrangement joins TRBV6-4 to TRBJ2-3; 10 bases align to TRBD2. Trimming cost V 2 bases and J 1 base; bases outside gene matches: 0. The germline V gene has CDR1 MRHNA and CDR2 SNTAGT. This CDR3 spans 15 amino acids. The DNA of the CDR3 is TGTGCCAGCAGTGACACTAGCGGGGGCACAGATACGCAGTATTTT. It codes for CASSDTSGGTDTQYF.

The chain combines TRBV29-1 with TRBJ2-5, with TRBD1 matching over 7 bases. V trimming: 5 bases; J trimming: 1 base; junction bases outside the gene matches: 4. The CDR3 is made up of 13 amino acids. The germline gives CDR1 SQVTM, CDR2 ANQGSEA. CDR3 in amino acids: CSVRTGSQETQYF. CDR3 nucleotides: TGCAGCGTTCGGACAGGTAGCCAAGAGACCCAGTACTTC.

This chain's CDR3 is CASSPLETSAYNEQFF. Here the CDR3 DNA reads TGTGCCAGCAGCCCCTTGGAGACTAGCGCGTACAATGAGCAGTTCTTC. The chain employs TRBV14 and TRBJ2-1; 8 bases match TRBD2. This CDR3 region has 16 residues. V shed 4 bases, J shed 4 bases, and the junction held 9 bases outside the gene matches. CDR1 is SGHDN and CDR2 is FVKESK in the germline V gene.

Of note for this clone: The junction departs from the called germline gene at one end, perhaps through a read error. Other DNA variants within this sample encode the same CDR3. V usage is TRBV30 and J usage is TRBJ1-5, with 8 bases fitting TRBD1. The CDR3 spans 14 residues. Per germline, CDR1 GTSNPN and CDR2 SVGIG (reference sequence). The CDR3 is CAWSAGQANQPQHF. CDR3 nucleotides: TGTGCCTGGAGCGCGGGACAGGCAAATCAGCCTCAGCATTTT. Based on the CDR3 plus reference TRBV30 and TRBJ1-5, the full variable domain is SQTIHQWPATLVQPVGSPLSLECTVEGTSNPNLYWYRQAAGRGLQLLFYSVGIGQISSEVPQNLSASRPQDRQFILSSKKLLLSDSGFYLCAWSAGQANQPQHFGDGTRLSIL.

The chain employs TRBV2 and TRBJ2-1, with D tentatively TRBD2 (6 bases). In germline, CDR1 is SNHLY, CDR2 FYNNEI. The V end lost 2 bases, the J end lost 5 bases, and 19 bases lay between the germline ends. The CDR3 is 17 residues long. The CDR3 is CASSEYPGGGPDNEQFF. The CDR3 coding sequence is TGTGCCAGCAGTGAATATCCCGGGGGTGGGCCCGACAATGAGCAGTTCTTC. The whole variable domain, remainder taken from reference TRBV2 and TRBJ2-1, is EPEVTQTPSHQVTQMGQEVILRCVPISNHLYFYWYRQILGQKVEFLVSFYNNEISEKSEIFDDQFSVERPDGSNFTLKIRSTKLEDSAMYFCASSEYPGGGPDNEQFFGPGTRLTVL.

The chain uses TRBV15 and TRBJ2-1; 10 bases are shared with TRBD2. Germline CDR1 LNHNV, CDR2 YYDKDF (reference sequence). The J segment lost 7 bases and the V segment lost 6 bases, leaving 9 bases of the junction unmatched. This CDR3 contains 15 residues. The CDR3 reads CATSLAGGLTNEQFF. CDR3 in DNA: TGTGCCACCAGTTTAGCGGGAGGCCTTACAAATGAGCAGTTCTTC.

The rearrangement uses TRBV19 and TRBJ1-5, with no clear D. The germline V and J ends were trimmed by 4 bases and 7 bases, with 11 bases remaining between them. Germline V CDR1 and CDR2: LNHDA, SQIVND (reference sequence). CDR3 length equals 13 residues. The CDR3 reads CASSSQVNQPQHF. In nucleotides, the CDR3 is TGTGCCAGTAGTAGTCAGGTGAACCAGCCCCAGCATTTT.

This clone was counted once. For the CDR3, the DNA is TGTGCCAGCAGCTTGGGGGCCGGGACAGCGAATCAGCCCCAGCATTTT. It is translated as CASSLGAGTANQPQHF. The chain joins TRBV5-6 to TRBJ1-5; 7 positions match TRBD1. This CDR3 comprises 16 residues. Germline-derived CDR1 and CDR2 are SGHDT and YYEEEE. V gave up 0 bases and J gave up 4 bases; unmatched junction bases: 7.

CDR3 in amino acids: CAWSATTSGEQFF. CDR3 bases: TGTGCCTGGAGTGCCACTACTTCGGGGGAGCAGTTCTTC. J is TRBJ2-1 and V is TRBV30, with a weak D call TRBD2 (5 bases). The CDR3 consists of 13 residues. CDR1 is GTSNPN, CDR2 SVGIG, per germline (reference sequence). The ends were cut back, 1 base at V and 10 bases at J, with 14 bases in the middle. Together with reference TRBV30 and TRBJ2-1, the CDR3 gives the full variable domain: SQTIHQWPATLVQPVGSPLSLECTVEGTSNPNLYWYRQAAGRGLQLLFYSVGIGQISSEVPQNLSASRPQDRQFILSSKKLLLSDSGFYLCAWSATTSGEQFFGPGTRLTVL.

The V gene is TRBV7-9, the J gene TRBJ2-5, with TRBD2 matching 7 bases. With 1 base clipped from V and 5 bases from J, the junction kept 13 bases outside the gene matches. This CDR3 is 17 amino acids long. Looked up from germline, CDR1 is SEHNR and CDR2 is FQNEAQ (reference sequence). The CDR3 protein is CASSLDSGGRLRETQYF. CDR3 nucleotides: TGTGCCAGCAGCTTAGATTCGGGAGGACGTTTGCGGGAGACCCAGTACTTC.

This sequence joins TRBV29-1 and TRBJ1-2; D unclear. The CDR3 is 11 amino acids. V was cut by 5 bases and J by 8 bases, with 12 bases left in between. CDR1 SQVTM and CDR2 ANQGSEA come from the germline V gene. The CDR3 DNA is TGCAGCGTTCGCACGGGAGTCGGCTACACCTTC. As protein: CSVRTGVGYTF.

This chain links TRBV27 with TRBJ2-3; 7 positions agree with TRBD2. The junction had 7 bases not matched to a gene; V was cut back by 9 bases and J by 1 base. There are 14 residues in the CDR3. Germline assignment: CDR1 MNHEY and CDR2 SMNVEV (reference sequence). The CDR3 region is CASMSGGGTDTQYF. CDR3 sequence (DNA): TGTGCCAGTATGAGTGGGGGGGGCACAGATACGCAGTATTTT.

This clone turned up a few times. The V gene is TRBV10-1, the J gene TRBJ1-6; 10 bases are a match to TRBD1. Germline lookup yields CDR1 WNHNN and CDR2 SYGVQD (reference sequence). The CDR3 runs 13 residues. Trimming took 9 bases from V and 6 from J; bases not matched to a gene: 2. CDR3: CARDRGRNSPLHF. CDR3 DNA: TGCGCCAGAGACAGGGGGCGTAATTCACCCCTCCACTTT.

The J gene is TRBJ1-1, the V gene TRBV5-8; D might be TRBD1 (6 bases). Germline V gene lookup returns CDR1 SGHTS and CDR2 YDEGEE. The V end lost 4 bases, the J end lost 7 bases, and 23 bases lay between the germline ends. This CDR3 has 16 amino acids. CDR3 sequence reads: CASSRPTDSRYSEAFF. In DNA, the CDR3 is TGTGCCAGCAGCCGTCCAACGGACAGCCGATACAGTGAAGCTTTCTTT.

The J gene is TRBJ2-7, the V gene TRBV10-1; a weak D match, TRBD2 (5 bases). CDR3 size: 15 residues. CDR1 WNHNN and CDR2 SYGVQD come from the germline V gene (reference sequence). V shed 6 bases and J shed 2 bases, with 17 bases lying between them. The chain's CDR3 is CASSDAGLSTYEQYF. CDR3 DNA: TGCGCCAGCAGCGACGCCGGACTGAGTACCTACGAGCAGTACTTC.

This chain joins TRBV24-1 and TRBJ1-2; no reliable D call. The CDR3 is 12 residues long. Trimming stripped 6 bases from V and 1 base from J, with 5 bases between. Germline CDR1 and CDR2: KGHDR and SFDVKD. For the CDR3, the DNA is TGTGCCACCAGTTCAGATAACTATGGCTACACCTTC. This codes for CATSSDNYGYTF.

The J gene is TRBJ2-5, the V gene TRBV30; 8 bases fit TRBD1. V lost 3 bases to trimming and J lost 3 bases; unmatched junction nucleotides: 6. The CDR3 totals 14 residues. CDR1 GTSNPN and CDR2 SVGIG come from the germline V gene (reference sequence). CDR3 amino acids: CAWRANRGEETQYF. In DNA form, the CDR3 reads TGTGCCTGGAGGGCTAACAGGGGGGAAGAGACCCAGTACTTC.

This clone has only a few counts. V gene TRBV28 combines with J gene TRBJ1-5, with TRBD1 as a possible D gene (6 bases). V was trimmed by 3 bases and J by 7 bases, leaving 16 bases between them. There are 15 residues in the CDR3. Germline V CDR1 and CDR2: MDHEN, SYDVKM. For the CDR3, the DNA is TGTGCCAGCAGTTTGATCGGGGAGGGGGGGCAGCCCCAGCATTTT. This codes for CASSLIGEGGQPQHF.

This clone was seen more than once but under ten times. The chain joins TRBV6-4 to TRBJ2-3; TRBD2 aligns across 9 bases. From germline, CDR1 is MRHNA and CDR2 SNTAGT. V lost 8 bases to trimming and J lost 4 bases; unmatched junction nucleotides: 13. This CDR3 has 16 residues. CDR3 sequence (DNA): TGTGCCAGCCTGGTAGCGGGGGATCTCCCGTCAGATACGCAGTATTTT. Its protein product is CASLVAGDLPSDTQYF.

This CDR3 is CASSFPTGANTGELFF. The CDR3 bases are TGTGCCAGCAGCTTCCCGACAGGGGCGAACACCGGGGAGCTGTTTTTT. The chain employs TRBV7-9 and TRBJ2-2, with TRBD1 matching 8 bases. The V and J ends lost 3 bases and 0 bases, in that order; junction bases with no gene match: 3. The CDR3 loop spans 16 amino acids. The germline CDR1 and CDR2 sequences are SEHNR and FQNEAQ (reference sequence).

The chain combines TRBV5-1 with TRBJ1-1; D might be TRBD1 (5 bases). The V end was cut by 4 bases, the J end by 1 base, with 11 bases between. This CDR3 has 14 residues. In germline, CDR1 is SGHRS, CDR2 YFSETQ. CDR3 residues: CASSMDTPNTEAFF. In DNA form, the CDR3 reads TGCGCCAGCAGCATGGACACCCCGAACACTGAAGCTTTCTTT. Filled out from reference TRBV5-1 and TRBJ1-1, the complete variable domain reads KAGVTQTPRYLIKTRGQQVTLSCSPISGHRSVSWYQQTPGQGLQFLFEYFSETQRNKGNFPGRFSGRQFSNSRSEMNVSTLELGDSALYLCASSMDTPNTEAFFGQGTRLTVV.